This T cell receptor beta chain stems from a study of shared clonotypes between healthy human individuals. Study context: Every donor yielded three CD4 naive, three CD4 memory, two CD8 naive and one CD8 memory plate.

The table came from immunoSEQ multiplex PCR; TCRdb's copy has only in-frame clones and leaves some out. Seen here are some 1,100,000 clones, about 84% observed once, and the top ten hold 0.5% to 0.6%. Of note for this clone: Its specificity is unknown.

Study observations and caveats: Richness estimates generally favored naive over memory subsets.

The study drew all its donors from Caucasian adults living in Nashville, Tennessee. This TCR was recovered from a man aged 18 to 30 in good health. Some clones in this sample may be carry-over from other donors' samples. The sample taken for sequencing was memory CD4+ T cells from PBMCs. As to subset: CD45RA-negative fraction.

CDR3 sequence (DNA): TGTGCCATCAGCGGGACAGGTGAAAGGACTGAAGCTTTCTTT. This translates into CAISGTGERTEAFF. The genes are TRBV10-3 and TRBJ1-1; 8 nucleotides align to TRBD1. The CDR3 extends over 14 amino acids. After removal of 6 bases from V and 5 bases from J, the junction contained 8 bases not matched to a gene. The germline V gene has CDR1 ENHRY and CDR2 SYGVKD.